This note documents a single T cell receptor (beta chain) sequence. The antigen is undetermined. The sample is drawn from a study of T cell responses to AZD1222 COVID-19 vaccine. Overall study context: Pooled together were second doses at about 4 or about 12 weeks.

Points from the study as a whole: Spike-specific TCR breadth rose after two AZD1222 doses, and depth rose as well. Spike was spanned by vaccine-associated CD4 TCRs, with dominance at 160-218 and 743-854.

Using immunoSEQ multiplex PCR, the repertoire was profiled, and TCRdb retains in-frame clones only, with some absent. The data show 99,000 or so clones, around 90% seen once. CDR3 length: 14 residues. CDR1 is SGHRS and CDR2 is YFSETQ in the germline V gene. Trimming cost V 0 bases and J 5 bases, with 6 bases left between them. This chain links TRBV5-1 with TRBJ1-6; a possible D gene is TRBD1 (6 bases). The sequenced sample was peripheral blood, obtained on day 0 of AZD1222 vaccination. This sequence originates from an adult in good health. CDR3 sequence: CASSLGQDNSPLHF. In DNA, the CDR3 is TGCGCCAGCAGCTTGGGACAGGATAATTCACCCCTCCACTTT.